Described below is a single TCR beta chain sequence and its context. Its antigen is as yet unknown. From germline, CDR1 is MNHEY and CDR2 SVGAGI. With V trimmed by 6 bases and J by 8 bases, 9 bases remained unmatched. The CDR3 has 15 amino acids. Ipilimumab CTLA-4 blockade and focal radiation were given to patients with chemo-refractory metastatic non-small-cell lung cancer. This entry belongs to a study of radiotherapy plus CTLA-4 blockade in lung cancer. Overall study results and limits: Clones derived from tumor TCRs expanded in blood after radiotherapy plus ipilimumab. Among reported predictors of response, early blood T cell clone dynamics with interferon-beta performed best.

The method was immunoSEQ multiplex PCR; TCRdb's version includes in-frame clones alone and lacks a portion of them. This sample yields some 62,000 clones, of which roughly 77% are seen a single time; less than 5.5% belongs to the top ten. The J gene is TRBJ2-1, the V gene TRBV6-5; 11 nucleotides match TRBD2. The clonotype was recovered from a human donor with non-small cell lung cancer who had a complete response to radiotherapy plus ipilimumab. The sequenced sample was peripheral blood, obtained from a patient treated with radiotherapy plus ipilimumab. The CDR3 sequence is CASRQLAGVRDEQFF. CDR3 bases: TGTGCCAGCAGACAACTAGCGGGAGTCCGGGATGAGCAGTTCTTC.